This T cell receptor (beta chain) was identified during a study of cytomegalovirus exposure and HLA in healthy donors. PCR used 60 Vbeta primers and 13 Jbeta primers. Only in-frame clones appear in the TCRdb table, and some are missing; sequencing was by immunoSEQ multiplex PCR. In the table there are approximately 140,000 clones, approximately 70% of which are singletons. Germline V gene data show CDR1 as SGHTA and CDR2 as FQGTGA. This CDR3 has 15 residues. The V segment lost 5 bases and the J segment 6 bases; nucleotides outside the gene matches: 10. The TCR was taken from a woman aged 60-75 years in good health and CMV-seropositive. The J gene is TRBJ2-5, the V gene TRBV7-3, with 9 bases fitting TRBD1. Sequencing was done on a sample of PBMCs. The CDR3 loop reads CASSTGTGLLKTQYF. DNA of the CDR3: TGTGCCAGCAGCACTGGGACAGGGTTGTTAAAGACCCAGTACTTC.